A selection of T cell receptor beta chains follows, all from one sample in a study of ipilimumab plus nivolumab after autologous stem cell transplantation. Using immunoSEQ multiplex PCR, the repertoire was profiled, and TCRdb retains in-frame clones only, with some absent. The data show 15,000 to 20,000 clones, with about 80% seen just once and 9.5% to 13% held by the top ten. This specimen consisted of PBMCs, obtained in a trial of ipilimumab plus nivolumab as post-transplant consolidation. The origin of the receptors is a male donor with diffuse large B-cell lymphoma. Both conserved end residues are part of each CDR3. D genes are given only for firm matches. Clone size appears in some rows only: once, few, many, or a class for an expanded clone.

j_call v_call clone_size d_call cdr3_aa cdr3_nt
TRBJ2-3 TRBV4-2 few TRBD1 CASSQATQGAATDTQYF TGTGCCAGCAGCCAAGCAACACAGGGGGCGGCCACAGATACGCAGTATTTT
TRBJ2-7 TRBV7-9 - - CASSLSGTYEQYF TGTGCCAGCAGCTTGTCCGGTACCTACGAGCAGTACTTC
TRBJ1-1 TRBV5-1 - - CASRPSGGTEAFF TGCGCCAGCAGGCCCTCGGGGGGAACTGAAGCTTTCTTT
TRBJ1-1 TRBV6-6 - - CASKRGPNDPEAFF TGTGCCAGCAAGAGGGGACCCAATGACCCCGAAGCTTTCTTT
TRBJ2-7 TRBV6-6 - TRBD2 CASSSGTSGAPYEQYF TGTGCCAGCAGTTCAGGGACTAGCGGGGCCCCCTACGAGCAGTACTTC
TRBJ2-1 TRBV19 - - CASSIVQGNEQFF TGTGCCAGTAGTATAGTACAGGGCAATGAGCAGTTCTTC
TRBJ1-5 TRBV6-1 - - CASSYRAGDQPQHF TGTGCCAGCAGTTATCGGGCCGGTGATCAGCCCCAGCATTTT
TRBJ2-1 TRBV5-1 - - CASSLEALGGNEQFF TGCGCCAGCAGCTTGGAAGCCCTCGGAGGGAATGAGCAGTTCTTC
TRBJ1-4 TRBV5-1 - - CASSLGTSTNEKLFF TGCGCCAGCAGCTTAGGGACATCAACTAATGAAAAACTGTTTTTT
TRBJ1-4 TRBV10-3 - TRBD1 CAISKGQGNEKLFF TGTGCCATCAGCAAGGGACAGGGAAATGAAAAACTGTTTTTT
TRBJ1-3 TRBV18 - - CASSPVDDSGNTIYF TGTGCCAGCTCACCAGTGGATGACTCCGGAAACACCATATATTTT
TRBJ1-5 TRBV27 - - CASSSTGGGAFRFDQPQHF TGTGCCAGCAGTTCCACCGGGGGGGGTGCTTTTCGTTTCGATCAGCCCCAGCATTTT
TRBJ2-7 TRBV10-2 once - CASSKQGLGEQYF TGCGCCAGCAGTAAACAGGGATTGGGGGAGCAGTACTTC
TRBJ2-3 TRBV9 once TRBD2 CASSSQSGGLAGGATDTQYF TGTGCCAGCAGCTCCCAGAGCGGGGGACTAGCGGGGGGCGCCACAGATACGCAGTATTTT
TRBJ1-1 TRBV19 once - CASFSLSNTEAFF TGTGCCAGTTTCAGCCTTTCGAACACTGAAGCTTTCTTT
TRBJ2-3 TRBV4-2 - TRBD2 CASSQEGSGGGPGDTQYF TGTGCCAGCAGCCAAGAGGGTAGCGGGGGTGGGCCGGGGGATACGCAGTATTTT
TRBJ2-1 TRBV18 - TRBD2 CASSPRLAGDNEQFF TGTGCCAGCTCACCAAGACTAGCGGGGGACAATGAGCAGTTCTTC
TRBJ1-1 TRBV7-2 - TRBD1 CASSLAGGRGEAFF TGTGCCAGCAGCTTAGCAGGGGGCCGGGGTGAAGCTTTCTTT
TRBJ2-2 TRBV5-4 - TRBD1 CASSSGTGLSTGELFF TGTGCCAGCAGTTCCGGGACAGGTTTATCAACCGGGGAGCTGTTTTTT
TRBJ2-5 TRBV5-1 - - CASSFGLRREETQYF TGCGCCAGCAGCTTTGGACTCCGGCGGGAAGAGACCCAGTACTTC
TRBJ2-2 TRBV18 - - CASSPPGANTGELFF TGTGCCAGCTCACCCCCGGGGGCGAACACCGGGGAGCTGTTTTTT
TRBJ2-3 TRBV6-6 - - CASSKTSQADTQYF TGTGCCAGCAGTAAGACTAGTCAAGCAGATACGCAGTATTTT
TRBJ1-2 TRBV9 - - CASSPQLGFSSTGF TGTGCCAGCAGCCCACAGCTGGGGTTTTCTTCTACAGGCTTC
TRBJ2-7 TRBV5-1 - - CASSLGSFPRYEQYF TGCGCCAGCAGCTTGGGCAGTTTTCCCCGCTACGAGCAGTACTTC
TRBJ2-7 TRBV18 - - CASSPRQSSYEQYF TGTGCCAGCTCTCCTAGACAGAGCTCCTACGAGCAGTACTTC
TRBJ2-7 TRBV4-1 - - CASSPGSPGDEQYF TGCGCCAGCAGCCCAGGGAGTCCCGGGGACGAGCAGTACTTC
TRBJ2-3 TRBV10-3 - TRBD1 CATGTGGTDTQYF TGTGCCACCGGGACAGGTGGCACAGATACGCAGTATTTT
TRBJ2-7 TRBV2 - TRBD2 CASRGLAGGYEQYF TGTGCCAGCAGGGGGCTAGCGGGGGGCTACGAGCAGTACTTC
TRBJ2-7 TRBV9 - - CASSVDLGPSYEQYF TGTGCCAGCAGCGTAGACCTTGGCCCTAGCTACGAGCAGTACTTC
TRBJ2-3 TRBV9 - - CASSVGLGDTQYF TGTGCCAGCAGCGTAGGGTTGGGGGATACGCAGTATTTT
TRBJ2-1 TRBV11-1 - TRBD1 CASRRTGGHEQFF TGTGCCAGCAGACGGACAGGGGGTCATGAGCAGTTCTTC
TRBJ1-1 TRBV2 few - CASRDWRRTEAFF TGTGCCAGCAGAGACTGGCGGCGCACTGAAGCTTTCTTT
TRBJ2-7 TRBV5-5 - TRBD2 CASSFLSGLPEQYF TGTGCCAGCAGCTTCCTTAGCGGGCTGCCCGAGCAGTACTTC
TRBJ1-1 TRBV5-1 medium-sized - CASSVSTGYAFF TGCGCCAGCAGCGTTTCAACAGGGTATGCTTTCTTT
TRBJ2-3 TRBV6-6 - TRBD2 CVSSRWRGGTDTQYF TGTGTCAGCAGTCGGTGGCGGGGGGGTACAGATACGCAGTATTTT
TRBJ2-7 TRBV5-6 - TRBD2 CASSSGTSGAYEQYF TGTGCCAGCAGCTCCGGGACTAGCGGAGCCTACGAGCAGTACTTC